This is a list of T cell receptor beta chains from one sample in a study of T cell changes during pregnancy in multiple sclerosis. Sequencing used immunoSEQ multiplex PCR; TCRdb keeps in-frame clones, though not all of them. This sample has fewer than 95,000 clones, with approximately 95% found just once. The sample was peripheral blood, taken in the first trimester of pregnancy. These TCRs come from a female donor with multiple sclerosis, enrolled in a pregnancy study. Both conserved end residues are part of each CDR3. The D gene is left open where the match is weak. Clone size is shown for a subset of rows, as once, few, many or a class of expanded clone.

>TRBV2|NA|TRBJ1-2|NA
CASSLLKDGGGYTF
TGTGCCAGCAGCCTTCTAAAGGACGGGGGTGGCTACACCTTC
>TRBV5-5|NA|TRBJ1-1|NA
CASSAPGVTEAFF
TGTGCCAGCAGCGCCCCAGGGGTAACTGAAGCTTTCTTT
>TRBV19|NA|TRBJ1-2|NA
CASTHGGEESYTF
TGTGCCAGTACTCATGGGGGGGAAGAGAGCTACACCTTC
>TRBV9|NA|TRBJ1-2|NA
CASSVGRDGGYTF
TGTGCCAGCAGCGTAGGGCGGGATGGTGGCTACACCTTC
>TRBV5-1|NA|TRBJ1-6|NA
CASSEGGSYNSPLHF
TGCGCCAGCAGCGAGGGGGGGTCCTATAATTCACCCCTCCACTTT
>TRBV6-5|NA|TRBJ2-7|TRBD2
CASSTSGFSSYEQYF
TGTGCCAGCAGTACTAGCGGGTTCAGCTCCTACGAGCAGTACTTC
>TRBV5-5|NA|TRBJ2-7|TRBD1
CASSPGQIFYEQYF
TGTGCCAGCAGCCCGGGACAGATTTTCTACGAGCAGTACTTC
>TRBV7-8|NA|TRBJ2-7|NA
CASSYSHLEVTSEQYF
TGTGCCAGCAGCTATTCCCACCTAGAAGTTACGTCCGAGCAGTACTTC
>TRBV19|NA|TRBJ1-1|NA
CASSIGEVNTEAFF
TGTGCCAGTAGTATTGGGGAGGTAAACACTGAAGCTTTCTTT
>TRBV5-5|few|TRBJ1-1|TRBD1
CASSPVAGGNTEAFF
TGTGCCAGCAGCCCCGTCGCAGGGGGGAACACTGAAGCTTTCTTT
>TRBV7-6|once|TRBJ2-1|TRBD2
CASSLVQRGGHEQFF
TGTGCCAGCAGCTTAGTTCAGCGGGGGGGCCATGAGCAGTTCTTC
>TRBV18|NA|TRBJ1-4|TRBD1
CASSPDRGGNEKLFF
TGTGCCAGCTCACCGGACAGGGGTGGTAATGAAAAACTGTTTTTT
>TRBV5-8|once|TRBJ1-2|NA
CASKSGARYGYTF
TGTGCCAGCAAATCGGGTGCTCGCTATGGCTACACCTTC